The 21 T cell receptor beta chains given below trace back to one sample, sequenced in a study of T cell responses to AZD1222 COVID-19 vaccine. Sequenced by immunoSEQ multiplex PCR; TCRdb stores in-frame clones only, minus some. The sample consists of roughly 170,000 clones, 94% of them appearing once. The source was peripheral blood, collected 28 days after the second AZD1222 dose. These receptors all stem from an adult who received the AZD1222 COVID-19 vaccine.

The chain is built from TRBV5-1 and TRBJ2-5; 9 bases fit TRBD1. Germline CDR1 and CDR2: SGHRS and YFSETQ. CDR3 length: 16 residues. V gave up 4 bases and J gave up 5 bases; unmatched junction bases: 12. CDR3: CASSANRGPGSETQYF. As DNA, the CDR3 is TGCGCCAGCAGCGCCAACAGGGGGCCGGGGTCCGAGACCCAGTACTTC. Using reference TRBV5-1 and TRBJ2-5 for the parts outside the CDR3, the full variable domain is KAGVTQTPRYLIKTRGQQVTLSCSPISGHRSVSWYQQTPGQGLQFLFEYFSETQRNKGNFPGRFSGRQFSNSRSEMNVSTLELGDSALYLCASSANRGPGSETQYFGPGTRLLVL.

In its sample, this clone was seen once. The chain has TRBV2 and TRBJ2-6; no firm D call. The length of the CDR3 is 16 residues. The germline V and J ends were trimmed by 2 bases and 1 base, with 9 bases remaining between them. CDR1 is SNHLY and CDR2 is FYNNEI in the germline V gene. CDR3 residues: CASSEPRSSGANVLTF. The DNA of the CDR3 is TGTGCCAGCAGTGAACCTCGGTCTTCTGGGGCCAACGTCCTGACTTTC.

J is TRBJ2-7 and V is TRBV12-3 or TRBV12-4, with D hard to call. This CDR3 spans 13 amino acids. V was trimmed by 4 bases and J by 0 bases, leaving 7 bases between them. CDR3 nucleotide sequence: TGTGCCAGCAGTTACTCAAACTCCTACGAGCAGTACTTC. This translates into CASSYSNSYEQYF.

The rearrangement joins TRBV6-5 to TRBJ1-2; no definite D call. Germline-derived CDR1 and CDR2 are MNHEY and SVGAGI. This CDR3 comprises 14 residues. Trimming removed 0 bases from V and 6 bases from J, with 11 bases in between. In DNA, the CDR3 is TGTGCCAGCAGTTACTCGAGGGCCTACAATGGCTACACCTTC. The encoded protein is CASSYSRAYNGYTF.

This chain links TRBV29-1 with TRBJ1-2; maybe TRBD1 (5 bases). Trimming shortened V by 2 bases and J by 4 bases, and 8 bases separated the two germline ends. CDR1 is SQVTM and CDR2 is ANQGSEA in the germline V gene. The CDR3 consists of 12 residues. CDR3 in amino acids: CSVERRGYGYTF. The CDR3 bases are TGCAGCGTTGAAAGGAGGGGCTATGGCTACACCTTC.

The chain uses TRBV7-9 and TRBJ1-4, with D perhaps matching TRBD1 (5 bases). This CDR3 has 13 residues. Trimming removed 3 bases from V and 7 bases from J, with 9 bases in between. Germline CDR1 is SEHNR and CDR2 is FQNEAQ (reference sequence). CDR3 DNA: TGTGCCAGCAGCTTGACAGCCCCTGAAAAACTGTTTTTT. The encoded protein is CASSLTAPEKLFF.

The chain employs TRBV29-1 and TRBJ1-3; 10 bases map to TRBD1. From germline, CDR1 is SQVTM and CDR2 ANQGSEA. V lost 6 bases, J lost 0 bases, and 5 bases stayed unmatched. The CDR3 has 15 amino acids. CDR3: CSVRQGATSGNTIYF. The DNA of the CDR3 is TGCAGCGTACGACAGGGGGCTACCTCTGGAAACACCATATATTTT.

The genes are TRBV9 and TRBJ2-3; D is ambiguous. The CDR3 runs 11 residues. V lost 0 bases, J lost 7 bases, and 3 bases lay in between. Germline CDR1 reads SGDLS; CDR2 reads YYNGEE. CDR3: CASSVGNTQYF. The CDR3 DNA follows: TGTGCCAGCAGCGTAGGGAATACGCAGTATTTT.

The CDR3 bases are TGTGCCAGTAGTTCCGGACAGGGTCGAGAGACCCAGTACTTC. Its protein product is CASSSGQGRETQYF. The genes are TRBV19 and TRBJ2-5; the match to TRBD1 covers 8 bases. This CDR3 has 14 residues. Unmatched junction bases numbered 6, after V lost 5 bases and J lost 4 bases. CDR1 is LNHDA, CDR2 SQIVND, per germline (reference sequence).

The genes are TRBV5-4 and TRBJ2-1; D ambiguous. The CDR3 runs to 13 residues. Trimming stripped 4 bases from V and 5 bases from J, with 10 bases between. CDR1 and CDR2 from the germline V gene are SGHNT and YYREEE (reference sequence). CDR3: CASSLGPDNEQFF. As DNA, the CDR3 is TGTGCCAGCAGCCTCGGACCGGACAATGAGCAGTTCTTC. The entire variable domain, with the rest obtained from reference TRBV5-4 and TRBJ2-1, is as follows: ETGVTQSPTHLIKTRGQQVTLRCSSQSGHNTVSWYQQALGQGPQFIFQYYREEENGRGNFPPRFSGLQFPNYSSELNVNALELDDSALYLCASSLGPDNEQFFGPGTRLTVL.

This clone was seen once. V usage is TRBV7-9 and J usage is TRBJ2-5, with D perhaps matching TRBD1 or TRBD2 (6 bases each). The CDR3 has 17 residues. V was trimmed by 5 bases and J by 6 bases, leaving 25 bases between them. Germline loops: CDR1 SEHNR, CDR2 FQNEAQ (reference sequence). The CDR3 is CASSQPRGSGAWQTQYF. CDR3 nucleotide sequence: TGTGCCAGCAGCCAACCCCGGGGCTCGGGGGCCTGGCAGACCCAGTACTTC.

This chain links TRBV18 with TRBJ2-1; TRBD2 is a possible D gene (6 bases). V lost 3 bases and J 2 bases, leaving 14 bases between the germline ends. Per the germline V gene, CDR1 is KGHSH and CDR2 is LQKENI. The CDR3 covers 16 residues. The CDR3 DNA reads TGTGCCAGCTCACCTTCGGGCGGGAACCCCTACAATGAGCAGTTCTTC. Translation: CASSPSGGNPYNEQFF. The complete variable domain, with remaining parts taken from reference TRBV18 and TRBJ2-1, reads NAGVMQNPRHLVRRRGQEARLRCSPMKGHSHVYWYRQLPEEGLKFMVYLQKENIIDESGMPKERFSAEFPKEGPSILRIQQVVRGDSAAYFCASSPSGGNPYNEQFFGPGTRLTVL.

The J gene is TRBJ1-2, the V gene TRBV6-2 or TRBV6-3; D unresolved. Trimming removed 2 bases from V and 0 bases from J, with 4 bases in between. In germline, CDR1 is MNHEY, CDR2 SVGEGT. The CDR3 consists of 13 residues. The CDR3 DNA reads TGTGCCAGCAGTTACGGGACTAACTATGGCTACACCTTC. Translating it yields CASSYGTNYGYTF.

CDR3 DNA sequence: TGTGCCAGCAGTTTATTCATAGAGGCAGGGGTAGGCTACACCTTC. Protein: CASSLFIEAGVGYTF. The chain uses TRBV27 and TRBJ1-2; D possibly corresponds to TRBD1 (6 bases). The CDR3 contains 15 residues. Trimming left V 1 base short and J 8 bases short, with 17 bases between. In germline, CDR1 is MNHEY, CDR2 SMNVEV (reference sequence).

This chain uses TRBV9 with TRBJ2-5; perhaps TRBD2 as D (7 bases). This CDR3 comprises 16 residues. The germline CDR1 and CDR2 sequences are SGDLS and YYNGEE. V shed 3 bases and J shed 5 bases, with 20 bases lying between them. In DNA, the CDR3 is TGTGCCAGCAGCGACTTCAGGGGCGGGGAGGGGGAGACCCAGTACTTC. This encodes CASSDFRGGEGETQYF.

The chain has TRBV9 and TRBJ1-3; a possible D gene is TRBD1 (5 bases). Trimming cost V 7 bases and J 3 bases, with 14 bases left between them. There are 14 residues in the CDR3. CDR1 and CDR2 from the germline V gene are SGDLS and YYNGEE. The CDR3 DNA is TGTGCCAGCGCCGCGGGGGGGGATGGAAACACCATATATTTT. Its translation is CASAAGGDGNTIYF.

This sequence joins TRBV13 and TRBJ1-2; 11 bases are shared with TRBD1. CDR3 size: 18 residues. Germline assignment: CDR1 PRHDT and CDR2 FYEKMQ (reference sequence). The junction had 15 bases not matched to a gene; V was cut back by 5 bases and J by 4 bases. CDR3 in amino acids: CASSANPGQGVYPYGYTF. The CDR3 coding sequence is TGTGCCAGCAGCGCTAACCCGGGACAGGGGGTTTACCCCTATGGCTACACCTTC.

The chain combines TRBV19 with TRBJ1-4; D is unclear. Germline CDR1 and CDR2: LNHDA and SQIVND (reference sequence). The V gene lost 3 bases and the J gene lost 4 bases, with 12 bases spanning the gap. This CDR3 is built from 15 residues. In nucleotides, the CDR3 is TGTGCCAGTAGTATGGACTCTGGCGATAATGAAAAACTGTTTTTT. Protein: CASSMDSGDNEKLFF.

CDR3 sequence: CATSPGYNEQFF. CDR3 sequence (DNA): TGTGCCACCAGTCCGGGTTACAATGAGCAGTTCTTC. This chain joins TRBV24-1 and TRBJ2-1; no definite D call. The CDR3 is 12 residues long. V dropped 6 bases and J dropped 4 bases, with 6 bases sitting between them. CDR1 and CDR2 (germline): KGHDR, SFDVKD.

The V and J genes are TRBV7-2 and TRBJ2-1; D is undetermined. This CDR3 comprises 15 residues. The V gene lost 2 bases and the J gene lost 2 bases, with 10 bases spanning the gap. Germline CDR1 reads SGHTA; CDR2 reads FQGNSA. The CDR3 DNA is TGTGCCAGCAGCTTATCGCTCCTTACCTACAATGAGCAGTTCTTC. It is translated as CASSLSLLTYNEQFF. The entire variable domain, with the rest obtained from reference TRBV7-2 and TRBJ2-1, is as follows: GAGVSQSPSNKVTEKGKDVELRCDPISGHTALYWYRQSLGQGLEFLIYFQGNSAPDKSGLPSDRFSAERTGGSVSTLTIQRTQQEDSAVYLCASSLSLLTYNEQFFGPGTRLTVL.

The chain has TRBV11-2 and TRBJ2-2, with D unresolved. Germline CDR1 SGHAT, CDR2 FQNNGV. There are 17 residues in the CDR3. With 0 bases removed from V and 4 bases from J, the gap between germline ends came to 15 bases. The CDR3 loop is CASSLESRIWSTGELFF. The CDR3 nucleotides are TGTGCCAGCAGCTTAGAAAGTAGAATTTGGTCCACCGGGGAGCTGTTTTTT.